The sequence of this T cell receptor (beta chain) was determined in a study of CXCR3-negative and CXCR3-positive naive CD8 T cells. Study-wide background: Roughly 1.5 +/- 0.3 million TRB reads came from each library, giving about 140 million in total.

Notes on the study in general: Memory CD8+ T cell repertoires were far less diverse than both naive subsets. The study found more hydrophobic TRB CDR3s in CXCR3-positive naive cells than in CXCR3-negative naive cells.

This CDR3 spans 18 amino acids. The germline gives CDR1 MNHEY, CDR2 SMNVEV (reference sequence). Of note for this clonotype: Antigen specificity is unknown.

It was by 5' RACE with UMI labels that the TRB cDNA libraries were prepared. TCRdb reprocessed the 5' RACE reads and reports one entry per CDR3 protein, with no DNA. In all, the sample yields 80,000 to 100,000 distinct CDR3 sequences. The origin of this receptor is a human donor in good health. Some clones in this sample may be carry-over from other donors' samples. Source material: naive CXCR3+ CD8+ T cells from blood. The subset was: CD45RO-CCR7+CD27+CD95- naive CD8+ T cells expressing CXCR3 (TNR3+). This chain connects TRBV27 to TRBJ2-7; TCRdb reports TRBD1, a call that lacks DNA to check it against. CDR3: CASSLMDSNPFPSYEQYF.